The entry below describes one T cell receptor beta chain. The data are from a study of CD8 T cells in Susac syndrome. With random hexamers, about 0.45 to 1 ug RNA was reverse transcribed. It was immunoSEQ multiplex PCR that amplified TCR beta CDR3 across 54 Vbeta and 13 Jbeta. MiXCR, run by TCRdb on the immunoSEQ multiplex PCR reads, gives a single entry per CDR3 protein. The sample lists approximately 280,000 distinct CDR3 sequences, about 85% seen once, with approximately 0.11% in the top ten. The CDR3 covers 14 residues. The germline gives CDR1 SEHNR, CDR2 FQNEAQ (reference sequence). V lost 5 bases to trimming and J lost 4 bases, with 14 bases between them. CD8+ and CD4+ T cells taken from blood had their TCR beta sequenced. The multiple sclerosis control cohort comprised treatment-naive individuals presenting with stable or active relapsing-remitting disease. Bulk CD8+ and CD4+ cells came from magnetic negative isolation; CD8+ TEMRA by FACS.

This TCR derives from a human donor with multiple sclerosis. Material for sequencing was CD8+ T cells from PBMCs. This chain connects TRBV7-9 to TRBJ1-2; TRBD1 is a possible D gene (5 bases). CDR3 loop: CASSVGGSLYGYTF. The CDR3 region has the DNA TGTGCCAGCAGCGTCGGGGGGTCCCTCTATGGCTACACCTTC.